This T cell receptor (beta chain) was retrieved from a study of blood T cell repertoires in COVID-19. Sequencing was performed with immunoSEQ multiplex PCR; in TCRdb, only in-frame clones are kept and a portion is missing. The table includes around 20,000 clones, about 91% detected once. In germline, CDR1 is SGHRS, CDR2 YFSETQ. Losses at the gene ends were 4 bases for V and 4 bases for J; bases not matched to a gene: 5. The CDR3 totals 17 residues. What was sequenced was peripheral blood. The sequence was collected from an older man with active COVID-19. The V and J genes are TRBV5-1 and TRBJ2-1, with 16 bases matching TRBD2. The CDR3 protein is CASSPGTSGGVYNEQFF. The CDR3 DNA reads TGCGCCAGCAGCCCTGGGACTAGCGGGGGGGTTTACAATGAGCAGTTCTTC.